A single sample is the source of the 18 T cell receptor beta chains below, sequenced in a study of blood T cell repertoires in COVID-19. TCRdb's table, derived via immunoSEQ multiplex PCR, lists solely in-frame clones and lacks some. The data contain 85,000 to 100,000 clones, roughly 81% of them singletons. Material for sequencing was peripheral blood. These receptors all stem from a man older than 75 with COVID-19, enrolled during active disease.

This clone appeared a single time. The CDR3 here is CSVPSGGSTDTQYF. As DNA, the CDR3 is TGCAGCGTTCCTAGCGGGGGGAGCACAGATACGCAGTATTTT. The rearrangement links TRBV29-1 to TRBJ2-3; 11 bases match TRBD2. Germline V CDR1 and CDR2: SQVTM, ANQGSEA. V shed 5 bases and J 0 bases; nucleotides not matched to a gene: 1. This CDR3 has 14 residues.

The rearrangement uses TRBV7-9 and TRBJ2-2; TRBD2 matches at 15 bases. V was clipped by 5 bases and J by 3 bases; unmatched bases: 4. CDR3 size: 17 residues. Germline CDR1 SEHNR, CDR2 FQNEAQ (reference sequence). The CDR3 loop reads CASSRGLAGGYTGELFF. The DNA for the CDR3 is TGTGCCAGCAGCCGTGGACTAGCGGGGGGGTACACCGGGGAGCTGTTTTTT.

The CDR3 nucleotides are TGTGCCAGCAGTTTATTTGCCCTAGCGGGAGTGTACAATGAGCAGTTCTTC. Amino acid sequence: CASSLFALAGVYNEQFF. The chain is built from TRBV27 and TRBJ2-1, with 10 bases lining up with TRBD2. The CDR3 length is 17 residues. Germline CDR1 reads MNHEY; CDR2 reads SMNVEV (reference sequence). Trimming cost V 1 base and J 4 bases; bases outside gene matches: 7.

The sample holds a few counts of this clone. The chain links TRBV6-1 to TRBJ2-5; 12 bases match TRBD1. Germline-derived CDR1 and CDR2 are MNHNS and SASEGT. The CDR3 runs 16 residues. V lost 4 bases and J lost 5; bases outside the gene matches: 8. The CDR3 DNA reads TGTGCCAGCAGTGCCGGGACAGGGGGCATCGGGGAGACCCAGTACTTC. Protein: CASSAGTGGIGETQYF.

This chain joins TRBV7-3 and TRBJ2-1; D gene uncertain. Germline V CDR1 and CDR2: SGHTA, FQGTGA. Deletions cut 3 bases from V and 0 bases from J, with 6 bases between. This CDR3 has 14 amino acids. The CDR3 loop reads CASSLASSYNEQFF. CDR3 in DNA: TGTGCCAGCAGCTTGGCCAGCTCCTACAATGAGCAGTTCTTC. Using reference TRBV7-3 and TRBJ2-1 for the parts outside the CDR3, the full variable domain is GAGVSQTPSNKVTEKGKYVELRCDPISGHTALYWYRQSLGQGPEFLIYFQGTGAADDSGLPNDRFFAVRPEGSVSTLKIQRTERGDSAVYLCASSLASSYNEQFFGPGTRLTVL.

The chain carries TRBV27 and TRBJ2-5; tentatively, D is TRBD2 (5 bases). V was trimmed by 4 bases and J by 1 base, leaving 10 bases between them. CDR1 MNHEY and CDR2 SMNVEV come from the germline V gene (reference sequence). The CDR3 spans 14 residues. The CDR3 loop reads CASSSRRLQETQYF. As DNA, the CDR3 is TGTGCCAGCAGTTCCCGGAGGCTCCAAGAGACCCAGTACTTC.

This clone was counted ten times or more. V usage is TRBV28 and J usage is TRBJ2-3; D gene unclear. Germline loops: CDR1 MDHEN, CDR2 SYDVKM. The CDR3 covers 14 residues. Trimming left V 2 bases short and J 8 bases short, with 14 bases between. This CDR3 is CASSLGSSGLTQYF. The CDR3 DNA reads as TGTGCCAGCAGTTTAGGTAGCAGTGGTCTTACGCAGTATTTT. The whole variable domain, remainder taken from reference TRBV28 and TRBJ2-3, is DVKVTQSSRYLVKRTGEKVFLECVQDMDHENMFWYRQDPGLGLRLIYFSYDVKMKEKGDIPEGYSVSREKKERFSLILESASTNQTSMYLCASSLGSSGLTQYFGPGTRLTVL.

V gene TRBV5-1 combines with J gene TRBJ2-3, with 10 bases matching TRBD2. The CDR3 loop spans 18 amino acids. Germline assignment: CDR1 SGHRS and CDR2 YFSETQ. V gave up 4 bases and J gave up 0 bases; unmatched junction bases: 11. In nucleotides, the CDR3 is TGCGCCAGCAGCCAAGGGGCTAGCGGGGGCCTTAGCACAGATACGCAGTATTTT. Its translation: CASSQGASGGLSTDTQYF.

This clone was counted a few times. The chain uses TRBV5-6 and TRBJ1-2; TRBD1 is a possible D gene (5 bases). The CDR3 totals 14 residues. V lost 3 bases, J lost 2 bases, and 11 bases lay in between. Looked up from germline, CDR1 is SGHDT and CDR2 is YYEEEE. The CDR3 DNA follows: TGTGCCAGCAGCTCGCCCGACAGCAACTATGGCTACACCTTC. Amino acids: CASSSPDSNYGYTF. Based on the CDR3 plus reference TRBV5-6 and TRBJ1-2, the full variable domain is DAGVTQSPTHLIKTRGQQVTLRCSPKSGHDTVSWYQQALGQGPQFIFQYYEEEERQRGNFPDRFSGHQFPNYSSELNVNALLLGDSALYLCASSSPDSNYGYTFGSGTRLTVV.

CDR3 residues: CASSLSGQFGTEAFF. CDR3 nucleotides: TGTGCCAGCAGCTTGTCAGGACAGTTCGGCACTGAAGCTTTCTTT. V usage is TRBV5-6 and J usage is TRBJ1-1, with D tentatively TRBD1 (6 bases). V lost 1 base and J 4 bases, leaving 14 bases between the germline ends. This CDR3 region has 15 residues. Germline loops: CDR1 SGHDT, CDR2 YYEEEE.

The chain uses TRBV30 and TRBJ1-6, with D possibly TRBD1 on 5 matching bases. CDR1 and CDR2 from the germline V gene are GTSNPN and SVGIG (reference sequence). Trimming pared 2 bases from V and 5 bases from J, leaving 10 bases between. CDR3 length equals 14 residues. CDR3 sequence: CAWSRGGDNSPLHF. The CDR3 DNA sequence: TGTGCCTGGAGTCGTGGGGGGGATAATTCACCCCTCCACTTT.

This clone was seen more than once but under ten times. The rearrangement links TRBV11-2 to TRBJ2-5, with D tentatively TRBD2 (5 bases). The CDR3 length is 13 residues. V dropped 6 bases and J dropped 7 bases, with 15 bases sitting between them. Germline lookup yields CDR1 SGHAT and CDR2 FQNNGV. The CDR3 loop reads CASRWTGEGTQYF. CDR3 nucleotides: TGTGCCAGCAGATGGACTGGAGAGGGGACCCAGTACTTC.

The chain is built from TRBV7-2 and TRBJ2-7; 12 nucleotides align to TRBD2. The CDR3 sequence is 15 residues long. Trimming removed 1 base from V and 9 bases from J; junction bases left unmatched: 7. From germline, CDR1 is SGHTA and CDR2 FQGNSA. The DNA of the CDR3 is TGTGCCAGCAGCTTAGAAGCTAGCGGGGGGGCGAGGCAGTACTTC. It encodes CASSLEASGGARQYF.

The rearrangement joins TRBV5-5 to TRBJ1-2; TRBD1 agrees at 9 bases. Trimming removed 0 bases from V and 5 bases from J; junction bases left unmatched: 5. Germline CDR1 reads SGHKS; CDR2 reads YYEKEE (reference sequence). CDR3 size: 15 residues. CDR3 amino acids: CASSLAGQGMYGYTF. The CDR3 bases are TGTGCCAGCAGCTTGGCCGGACAGGGGATGTATGGCTACACCTTC.

The chain joins TRBV7-9 to TRBJ1-1; no definite D call. The CDR3 consists of 12 residues. V shed 4 bases and J shed 7 bases, with 10 bases lying between them. Germline V CDR1 and CDR2: SEHNR, FQNEAQ (reference sequence). CDR3 amino acids: CASSSSRVEAFF. CDR3 DNA sequence: TGTGCCAGCAGCTCAAGTCGGGTTGAAGCTTTCTTT.

The rearrangement uses TRBV18 and TRBJ2-3; TRBD2 is a possible D gene (7 bases). The V gene lost 5 bases and the J gene lost 0 bases, with 12 bases spanning the gap. The CDR3 has 15 amino acids. Germline assignment: CDR1 KGHSH and CDR2 LQKENI. The CDR3 reads CASSSGGRSTDTQYF. The CDR3 DNA sequence: TGTGCCAGCTCATCGGGGGGCAGGAGCACAGATACGCAGTATTTT.

The rearrangement uses TRBV7-8 and TRBJ2-2; D gene ambiguous. V was clipped by 3 bases and J by 6 bases, with 11 bases between them. The CDR3 has 14 amino acids. From germline, CDR1 is SGHVS and CDR2 FQNEAQ. The CDR3 bases are TGTGCCAGCAGCTTGGCCAGGTCAGCCGGGGAGCTGTTTTTT. Amino acids: CASSLARSAGELFF.

The chain recombines TRBV28 with TRBJ2-2, with 7 bases fitting TRBD1. The germline gives CDR1 MDHEN, CDR2 SYDVKM. With V trimmed by 11 bases and J by 1 base, 10 bases remained unmatched. The CDR3 has 15 amino acids. In DNA form, the CDR3 reads TGTGCCTATCGCTTCCGGGACAGGAACACCGGGGAGCTGTTTTTT. Its translation is CAYRFRDRNTGELFF.